This T cell receptor (beta chain) came from a study of shared clonotypes between healthy human individuals. Using roughly 180 ng DNA, about 29,000 T cell genomes, the sorted-subset replicate PCRs were run. The method was immunoSEQ multiplex PCR; TCRdb's version includes in-frame clones alone and lacks a portion of them. The sample includes more than 1,200,000 clones, approximately 98.5% of them seen just once. The origin of this receptor is a young man in good health. What was sequenced was naive CD4+ T cells sorted from blood. Noted subset: CD45RA+ positively selected.

CDR3 sequence reads: CAISGPSGSYEQYF. The CDR3, as DNA: TGTGCCATCAGTGGGCCTAGCGGTTCCTACGAGCAGTACTTC. V gene TRBV10-3 combines with J gene TRBJ2-7, with TRBD2 matching over 7 bases. J was trimmed by 1 base and V by 4 bases; bases with no gene match: 4. The CDR3 extends over 14 amino acids. The germline CDR1 and CDR2 sequences are ENHRY and SYGVKD.